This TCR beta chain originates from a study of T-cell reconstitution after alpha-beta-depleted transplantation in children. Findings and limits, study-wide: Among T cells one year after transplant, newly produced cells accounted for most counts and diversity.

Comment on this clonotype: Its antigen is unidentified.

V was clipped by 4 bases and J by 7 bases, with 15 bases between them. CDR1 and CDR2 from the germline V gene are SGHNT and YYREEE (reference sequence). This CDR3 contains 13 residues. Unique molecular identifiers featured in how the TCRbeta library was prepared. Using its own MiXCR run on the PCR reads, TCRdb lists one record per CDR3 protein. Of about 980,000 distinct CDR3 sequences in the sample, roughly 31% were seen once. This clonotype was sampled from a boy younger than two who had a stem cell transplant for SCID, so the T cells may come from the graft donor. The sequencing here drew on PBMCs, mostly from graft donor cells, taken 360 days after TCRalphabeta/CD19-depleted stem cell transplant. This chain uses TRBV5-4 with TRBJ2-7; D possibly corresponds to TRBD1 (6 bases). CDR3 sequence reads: CASSDPQGREQYF. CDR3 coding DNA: TGTGCCAGCAGCGACCCCCAGGGGAGAGAGCAGTACTTC.